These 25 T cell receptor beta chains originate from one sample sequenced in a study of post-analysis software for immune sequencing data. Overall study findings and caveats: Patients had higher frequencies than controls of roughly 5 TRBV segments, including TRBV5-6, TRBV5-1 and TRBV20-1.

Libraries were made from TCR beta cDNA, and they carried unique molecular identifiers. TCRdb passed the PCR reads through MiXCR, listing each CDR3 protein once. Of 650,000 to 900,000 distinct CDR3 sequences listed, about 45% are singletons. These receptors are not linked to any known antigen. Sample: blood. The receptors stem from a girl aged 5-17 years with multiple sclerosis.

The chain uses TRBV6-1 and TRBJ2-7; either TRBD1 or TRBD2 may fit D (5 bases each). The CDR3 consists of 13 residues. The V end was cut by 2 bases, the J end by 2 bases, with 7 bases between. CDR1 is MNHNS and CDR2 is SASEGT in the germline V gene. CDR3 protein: CASSEPGPYEQYF. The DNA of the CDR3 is TGTGCCAGCAGTGAACCGGGGCCCTACGAGCAGTACTTC.

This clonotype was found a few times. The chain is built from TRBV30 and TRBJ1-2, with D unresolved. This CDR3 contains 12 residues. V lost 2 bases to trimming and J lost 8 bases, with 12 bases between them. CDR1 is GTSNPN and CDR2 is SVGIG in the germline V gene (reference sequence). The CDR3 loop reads CAWSSYRTGYTF. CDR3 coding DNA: TGTGCCTGGAGTTCCTACCGGACGGGCTACACCTTC.

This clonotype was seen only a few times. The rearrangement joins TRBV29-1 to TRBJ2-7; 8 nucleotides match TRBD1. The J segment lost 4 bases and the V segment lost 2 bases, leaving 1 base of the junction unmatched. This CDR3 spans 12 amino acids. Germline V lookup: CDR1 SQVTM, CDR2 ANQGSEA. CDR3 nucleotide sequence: TGCAGCGTTGAACAGGGGGCTTACGAGCAGTACTTC. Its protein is CSVEQGAYEQYF.

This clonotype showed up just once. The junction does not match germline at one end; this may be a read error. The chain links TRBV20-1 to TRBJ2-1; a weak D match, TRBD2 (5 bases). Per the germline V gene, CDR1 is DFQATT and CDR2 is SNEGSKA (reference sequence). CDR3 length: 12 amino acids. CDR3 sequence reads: CRARGPSLEQFF. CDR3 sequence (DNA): TGCAGGGCTAGAGGCCCTAGCCTAGAGCAGTTCTTC.

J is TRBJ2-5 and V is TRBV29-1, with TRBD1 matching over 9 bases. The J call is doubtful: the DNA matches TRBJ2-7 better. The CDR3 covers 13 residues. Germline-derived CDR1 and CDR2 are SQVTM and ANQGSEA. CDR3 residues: CSAQGQGTLEQYF. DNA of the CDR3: TGCAGCGCCCAGGGACAGGGAACGCTCGAGCAGTACTTC.

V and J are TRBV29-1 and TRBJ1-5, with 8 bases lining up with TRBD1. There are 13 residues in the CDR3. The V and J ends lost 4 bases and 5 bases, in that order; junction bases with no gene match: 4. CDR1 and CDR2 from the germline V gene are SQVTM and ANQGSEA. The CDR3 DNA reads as TGCAGCGTTGGACAGGGGATGGATCAGCCCCAGCATTTT. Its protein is CSVGQGMDQPQHF.

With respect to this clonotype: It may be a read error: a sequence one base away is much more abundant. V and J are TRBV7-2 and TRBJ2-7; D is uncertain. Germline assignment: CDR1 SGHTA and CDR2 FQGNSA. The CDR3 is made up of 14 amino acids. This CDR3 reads CASGLGKGAYEQYF. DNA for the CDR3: TGTGCCAGCGGCTTAGGAAAAGGCGCCTACGAGCAGTACTTC. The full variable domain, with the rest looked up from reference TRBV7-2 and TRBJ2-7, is GAGVSQSPSNKVTEKGKDVELRCDPISGHTALYWYRQSLGQGLEFLIYFQGNSAPDKSGLPSDRFSAERTGGSVSTLTIQRTQQEDSAVYLCASGLGKGAYEQYFGPGTRLTVT.

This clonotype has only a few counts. DNA of the CDR3: TGCAGTGCTAGCACTAGCACAGATACGCAGTATTTT. It translates to CSASTSTDTQYF. The chain couples TRBV20-1 to TRBJ2-3; no definite D call. Per germline, CDR1 DFQATT and CDR2 SNEGSKA (reference sequence). The germline V and J ends were trimmed by 3 bases and 0 bases, with 4 bases remaining between them. The CDR3 loop spans 12 amino acids.

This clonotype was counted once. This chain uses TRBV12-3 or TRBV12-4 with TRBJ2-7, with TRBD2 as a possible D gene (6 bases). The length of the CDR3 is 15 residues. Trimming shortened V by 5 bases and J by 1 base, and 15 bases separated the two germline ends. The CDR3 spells CASSPRRDLSYEQYF. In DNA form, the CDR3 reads TGTGCCAGCAGTCCCCGGAGGGACCTGTCCTACGAGCAGTACTTC.

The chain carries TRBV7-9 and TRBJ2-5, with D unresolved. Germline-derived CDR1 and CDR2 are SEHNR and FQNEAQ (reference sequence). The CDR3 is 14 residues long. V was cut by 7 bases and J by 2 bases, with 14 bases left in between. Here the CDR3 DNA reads TGTGCCAGCACCTTGGGGTTCCTGCAAGAGACCCAGTACTTC. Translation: CASTLGFLQETQYF.

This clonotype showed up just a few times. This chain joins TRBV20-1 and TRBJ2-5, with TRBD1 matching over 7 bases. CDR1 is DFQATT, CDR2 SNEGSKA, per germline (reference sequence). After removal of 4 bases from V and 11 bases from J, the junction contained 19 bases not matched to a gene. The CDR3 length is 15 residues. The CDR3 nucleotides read TGCAGTGCTATCAGACGACAGGGTACCCCACCGCCGCAGTACTTC. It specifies CSAIRRQGTPPPQYF.

The CDR3 loop reads CSASQPQGAGYNSPLHF. As DNA, the CDR3 is TGCAGTGCTTCCCAACCCCAGGGGGCCGGCTATAATTCACCCCTCCACTTT. The chain employs TRBV20-1 and TRBJ1-6; 8 bases line up with TRBD1. V shed 5 bases and J 3 bases; nucleotides not matched to a gene: 12. The CDR3 runs 17 residues. Germline CDR1 is DFQATT and CDR2 is SNEGSKA (reference sequence).

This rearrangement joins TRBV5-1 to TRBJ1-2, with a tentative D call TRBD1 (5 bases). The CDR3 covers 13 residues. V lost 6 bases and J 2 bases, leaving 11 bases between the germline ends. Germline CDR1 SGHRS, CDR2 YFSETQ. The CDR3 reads CASKAGTNYGYTF. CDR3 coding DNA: TGCGCCAGCAAGGCAGGGACGAACTATGGCTACACCTTC.

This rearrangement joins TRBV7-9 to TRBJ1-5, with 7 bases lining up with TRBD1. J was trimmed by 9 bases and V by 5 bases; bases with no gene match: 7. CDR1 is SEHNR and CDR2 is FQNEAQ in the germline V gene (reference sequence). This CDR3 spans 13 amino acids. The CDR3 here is CASSRGQLGPQHF. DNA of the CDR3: TGTGCCAGCAGCCGGGGACAGCTCGGGCCCCAGCATTTT.

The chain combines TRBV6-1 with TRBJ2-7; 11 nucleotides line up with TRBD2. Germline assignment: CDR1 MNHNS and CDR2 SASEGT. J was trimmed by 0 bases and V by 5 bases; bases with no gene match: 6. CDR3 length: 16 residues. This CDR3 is CASSPFTSGSSYEQYF. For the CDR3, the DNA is TGTGCCAGCAGTCCCTTCACTAGCGGGAGCTCCTACGAGCAGTACTTC.

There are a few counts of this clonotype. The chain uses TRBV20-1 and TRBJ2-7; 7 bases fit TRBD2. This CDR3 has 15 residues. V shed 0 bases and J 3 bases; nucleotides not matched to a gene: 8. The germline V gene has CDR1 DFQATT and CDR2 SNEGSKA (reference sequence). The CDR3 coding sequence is TGCAGTGCTAGAGAGCGGACTAGTACCCACTACGAGCAGTACTTC. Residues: CSARERTSTHYEQYF.

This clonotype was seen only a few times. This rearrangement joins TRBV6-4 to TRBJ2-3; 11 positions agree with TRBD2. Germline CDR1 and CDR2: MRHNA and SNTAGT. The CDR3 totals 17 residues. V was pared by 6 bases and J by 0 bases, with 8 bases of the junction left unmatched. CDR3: CASSPSTSGGSTDTQYF. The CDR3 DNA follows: TGTGCCAGCAGCCCCTCTACTAGCGGGGGTAGCACAGATACGCAGTATTTT.

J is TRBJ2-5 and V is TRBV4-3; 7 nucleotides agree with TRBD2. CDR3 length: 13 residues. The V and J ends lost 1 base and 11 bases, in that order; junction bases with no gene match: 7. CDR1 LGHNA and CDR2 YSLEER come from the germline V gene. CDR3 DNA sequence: TGCGCCAGCAGCCAAGGCCAGGGAGGGGAGCAGTACTTC. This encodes CASSQGQGGEQYF.

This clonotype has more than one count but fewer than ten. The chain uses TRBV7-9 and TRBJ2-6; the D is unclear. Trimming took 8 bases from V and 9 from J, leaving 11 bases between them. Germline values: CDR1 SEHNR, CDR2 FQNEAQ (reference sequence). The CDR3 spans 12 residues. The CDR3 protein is CASHEDNNVLTF. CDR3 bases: TGTGCCAGCCACGAGGATAACAACGTCCTGACTTTC. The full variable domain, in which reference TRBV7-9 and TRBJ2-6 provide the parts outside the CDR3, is DTGVSQNPRHKITKRGQNVTFRCDPISEHNRLYWYRQTLGQGPEFLTYFQNEAQLEKSRLLSDRFSAERPKGSFSTLEIQRTEQGDSAMYLCASHEDNNVLTFGAGSRLTVL.

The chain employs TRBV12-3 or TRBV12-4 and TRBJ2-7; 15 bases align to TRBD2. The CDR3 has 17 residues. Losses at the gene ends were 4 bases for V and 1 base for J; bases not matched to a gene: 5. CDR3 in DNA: TGTGCCAGCAGTTCCGGGACTAGCGGGAGGAAGTCCTACGAGCAGTACTTC. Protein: CASSSGTSGRKSYEQYF.

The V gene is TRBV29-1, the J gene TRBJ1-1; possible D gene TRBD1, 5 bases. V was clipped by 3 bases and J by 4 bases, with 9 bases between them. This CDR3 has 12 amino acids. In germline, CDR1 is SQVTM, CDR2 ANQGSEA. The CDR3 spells CSVDPGFTEAFF. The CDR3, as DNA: TGCAGCGTTGACCCAGGGTTCACTGAAGCTTTCTTT.

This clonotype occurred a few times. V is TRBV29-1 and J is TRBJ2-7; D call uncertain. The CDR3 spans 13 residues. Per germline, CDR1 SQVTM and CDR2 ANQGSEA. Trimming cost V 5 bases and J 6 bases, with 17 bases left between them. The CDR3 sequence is CSVTLTGSGEQYF. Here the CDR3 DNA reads TGCAGCGTTACACTCACCGGTTCGGGCGAGCAGTACTTC.

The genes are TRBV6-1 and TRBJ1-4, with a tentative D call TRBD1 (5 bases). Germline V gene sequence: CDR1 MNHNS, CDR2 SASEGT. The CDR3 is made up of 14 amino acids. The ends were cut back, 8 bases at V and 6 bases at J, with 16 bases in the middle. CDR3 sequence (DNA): TGTGCCAGCGACCAGGGAGGCTTGGATGAAAAACTGTTTTTT. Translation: CASDQGGLDEKLFF.

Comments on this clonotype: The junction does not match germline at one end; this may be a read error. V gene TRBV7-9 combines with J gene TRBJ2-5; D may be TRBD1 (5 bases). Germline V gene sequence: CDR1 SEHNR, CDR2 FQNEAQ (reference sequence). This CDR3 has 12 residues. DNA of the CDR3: TGTGCCAGCAGCGTAGCCGACAGTCCGGGGTACTTC. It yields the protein CASSVADSPGYF.

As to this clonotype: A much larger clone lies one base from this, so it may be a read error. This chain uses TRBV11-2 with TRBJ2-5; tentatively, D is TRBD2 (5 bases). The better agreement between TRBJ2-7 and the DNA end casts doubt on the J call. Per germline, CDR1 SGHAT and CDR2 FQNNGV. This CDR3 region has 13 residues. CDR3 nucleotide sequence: TGTGCCGGCAGCTTAGTCGGAGGCTACGAGCAGTACTTC. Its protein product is CAGSLVGGYEQYF.